These 2 T cell receptor beta chains came from one sample sequenced in a study of patients and donors after allogeneic stem cell transplantation. MiXCR, run by TCRdb on the RT-PCR reads, gives a single entry per CDR3 protein. This sample has fewer than 250,000 distinct CDR3 sequences, with around 14% found just once. Sequenced material: blood, either unsorted or a sorted T cell fraction (not recorded which). The receptor set was obtained from a human donor who was either an allogeneic HSCT recipient or a stem cell or donor lymphocyte infusion donor (not recorded which). It is not recorded whose cells these are; they may come from a transplant donor.

V usage is TRBV5-1 and J usage is TRBJ1-1; 8 positions agree with TRBD1. The junction had 8 bases not matched to a gene; V was cut back by 1 base and J by 6 bases. From germline, CDR1 is SGHRS and CDR2 YFSETQ. The CDR3 extends over 15 amino acids. The CDR3 DNA is TGCGCCAGCAGCTTGAGGGATACAGGGGGGTCTGAAGCTTTCTTT. The encoded protein is CASSLRDTGGSEAFF. The full variable domain, rest sourced from reference TRBV5-1 and TRBJ1-1, is KAGVTQTPRYLIKTRGQQVTLSCSPISGHRSVSWYQQTPGQGLQFLFEYFSETQRNKGNFPGRFSGRQFSNSRSEMNVSTLELGDSALYLCASSLRDTGGSEAFFGQGTRLTVV.

The chain recombines TRBV20-1 with TRBJ1-5; D gene ambiguous. V was trimmed by 1 base and J by 6 bases, leaving 13 bases between them. The CDR3 runs to 14 residues. Germline lookup yields CDR1 DFQATT and CDR2 SNEGSKA (reference sequence). The CDR3: CSARAHLSGQPQHF. The DNA of the CDR3 is TGCAGTGCTAGAGCCCACCTCAGCGGTCAGCCCCAGCATTTT.